Each of the 4 T cell receptor beta chains below was sequenced from the same sample in a study of T-cell memory formation after mild COVID-19. TCRdb fed the 5' RACE reads into MiXCR, producing one record per CDR3 protein. The sample contains about 110,000 distinct CDR3 sequences, 15% to 20% of which appear only once. Sequences were obtained from PBMCs or a T cell subset sorted from them (not recorded which). The receptors originated from a man aged 18 to 35 who had mild COVID-19 (a few samples of this study predate the infection). Cell type and time point are not known.

The sample holds a few counts of this clonotype. CDR3: CAWSRGAGGLTDTQYF. Here the CDR3 DNA reads TGTGCCTGGAGTCGAGGAGCGGGGGGGTTAACAGATACGCAGTATTTT. This chain joins TRBV30 and TRBJ2-3, with 10 bases aligning to TRBD2. CDR3 size: 16 residues. Per the germline V gene, CDR1 is GTSNPN and CDR2 is SVGIG (reference sequence). V shed 2 bases, J shed 3 bases, and the junction held 8 bases outside the gene matches. The full variable domain, rest sourced from reference TRBV30 and TRBJ2-3, is SQTIHQWPATLVQPVGSPLSLECTVEGTSNPNLYWYRQAAGRGLQLLFYSVGIGQISSEVPQNLSASRPQDRQFILSSKKLLLSDSGFYLCAWSRGAGGLTDTQYFGPGTRLTVL.

V usage is TRBV10-3 and J usage is TRBJ2-3; D assignment may be TRBD1 or TRBD2 (6 bases each). The CDR3 totals 15 residues. V shed 1 base and J shed 4 bases, with 12 bases lying between them. Germline V gene lookup returns CDR1 ENHRY and CDR2 SYGVKD. Written as DNA, the CDR3 is TGTGCCATCAGTGAGTTGGAGGGGGTTTCAGATACGCAGTATTTT. It yields the protein CAISELEGVSDTQYF.

The J gene is TRBJ2-3, the V gene TRBV24-1; 8 positions agree with TRBD2. The V and J ends lost 0 bases and 3 bases, in that order; junction bases with no gene match: 4. Germline V gene data show CDR1 as KGHDR and CDR2 as SFDVKD. The CDR3 is 16 residues long. The CDR3 protein is CATSDLRRGVTDTQYF. The CDR3 nucleotides are TGTGCCACCAGTGATTTGCGGCGGGGGGTTACAGATACGCAGTATTTT.

CDR3 in DNA: TGCGCCAGCAAGGGACTAGCGGGGGTTTACAATGAGCAGTTCTTC. Protein sequence: CASKGLAGVYNEQFF. The V gene is TRBV5-1, the J gene TRBJ2-1, with TRBD2 matching over 14 bases. V lost 6 bases and J lost 4; bases outside the gene matches: 3. Germline V CDR1 and CDR2: SGHRS, YFSETQ. The CDR3 runs to 15 residues.